This TCR beta chain was captured by sequencing in a study of T cells in Graves' hyperthyroidism and ophthalmopathy. Study in general: Peripheral blood was taken when the disease was first diagnosed, before any treatment began.

RNA transcripts gave rise to amplified TCR beta CDR3 regions. When the TCR CDR3 underwent first-round RT-PCR, the HTBI primer set was used. TCRdb passed the multiplex PCR reads through MiXCR, listing each CDR3 protein once. The sample includes approximately 710,000 distinct CDR3 sequences, 15% to 20% seen only once; the top ten take 15% to 17%. Note on this clonotype: The antigen is not known.

Study observations and caveats: The model's output predicted ophthalmopathy at a median of about 6.5 months prior to onset.

Clinical symptoms, serum thyroxine and TRAb, thyroid ultrasound and orbital computed tomography were used for the diagnoses. The TCR comes from a man between 45 and 60 years old with Graves' hyperthyroidism. Sequenced sample: blood.

CDR3 loop: CASGTVGGPSGNTIYF. The DNA for the CDR3 is TGTGCCAGCGGCACCGTGGGAGGGCCCTCTGGAAACACCATATATTTT. V usage is TRBV7-9 and J usage is TRBJ1-3; D is unresolved. The germline gives CDR1 SEHNR, CDR2 FQNEAQ (reference sequence). The V end was cut by 8 bases, the J end by 0 bases, with 17 bases between. The CDR3 consists of 16 residues.